A single sample gave rise to the 13 T cell receptor beta chains below, sequenced in a study of human versus mouse CDR3 diversity and MHC coevolution. Clones were sequenced by immunoSEQ multiplex PCR, and TCRdb holds only the in-frame ones, with some missing. The sample includes around 59,000 clones, 85% to 95% of them seen just once. Sequenced sample: naive CD4+ T cells from blood. Subset meaning: CD45RO-negative CD62L-positive naive CD4 T cells. These receptors all come from a person in their 60s in good health.

The gene calls are TRBV18 and TRBJ2-5; a possible D gene is TRBD1 (6 bases). Trimming took 2 bases from V and 0 from J, leaving 13 bases between them. This CDR3 region has 16 residues. CDR1 is KGHSH and CDR2 is LQKENI in the germline V gene. CDR3 bases: TGTGCCAGCTCACCATTTCCCGGACAGTACCAAGAGACCCAGTACTTC. Its translation: CASSPFPGQYQETQYF.

The chain uses TRBV5-1 and TRBJ2-1; TRBD2 aligns across 10 bases. Trimming cost V 7 bases and J 7 bases; bases outside gene matches: 11. The CDR3 spans 15 residues. Germline V gene data show CDR1 as SGHRS and CDR2 as YFSETQ. Written as DNA, the CDR3 is TGCGCCAGCCACAGAGCGGGAGGGATGGGGAATGAGCAGTTCTTC. Amino acid sequence: CASHRAGGMGNEQFF.

The genes are TRBV5-5 and TRBJ1-5; maybe TRBD1 (6 bases). Trimming removed 3 bases from V and 3 bases from J, with 10 bases in between. The CDR3 is 14 amino acids. Germline CDR1 is SGHKS and CDR2 is YYEKEE (reference sequence). In DNA form, the CDR3 reads TGTGCCAGCAGCTCTCAGGGGTACAATCAGCCCCAGCATTTT. Translating it yields CASSSQGYNQPQHF.

The chain uses TRBV18 and TRBJ1-5; 12 bases match TRBD1. Unmatched junction bases numbered 8, after V lost 3 bases and J lost 2 bases. Germline-derived CDR1 and CDR2 are KGHSH and LQKENI. There are 18 residues in the CDR3. In nucleotides, the CDR3 is TGTGCCAGCTCACCGGGGACAGGGGGCGGCGTGGGCAATCAGCCCCAGCATTTT. Its protein is CASSPGTGGGVGNQPQHF.

This clone was counted once. This sequence joins TRBV7-2 and TRBJ2-1; 7 positions agree with TRBD1. CDR3 size: 13 residues. The germline CDR1 and CDR2 sequences are SGHTA and FQGNSA. With 6 bases clipped from V and 8 bases from J, the junction kept 7 bases outside the gene matches. Written as DNA, the CDR3 is TGTGCCAGCAGTTTAATAGGGGGCGATGAGCAGTTCTTC. This codes for CASSLIGGDEQFF. Combining the CDR3 with reference TRBV7-2 and TRBJ2-1 gives the whole variable domain GAGVSQSPSNKVTEKGKDVELRCDPISGHTALYWYRQSLGQGLEFLIYFQGNSAPDKSGLPSDRFSAERTGGSVSTLTIQRTQQEDSAVYLCASSLIGGDEQFFGPGTRLTVL.

This clone was detected only a few times. This chain uses TRBV6-6 with TRBJ1-4, with D perhaps matching TRBD1 (6 bases). V was clipped by 2 bases and J by 4 bases, with 11 bases between them. CDR1 is MNHNY, CDR2 SVGAGI, per germline (reference sequence). This CDR3 spans 15 amino acids. This CDR3 reads CASSYLTGLNEKLFF. For the CDR3, the DNA is TGTGCCAGCAGTTACCTAACAGGGCTTAATGAAAAACTGTTTTTT.

V usage is TRBV2 and J usage is TRBJ2-7, with D possibly being TRBD1 (5 bases). Germline assignment: CDR1 SNHLY and CDR2 FYNNEI. This CDR3 has 12 amino acids. V was clipped by 6 bases and J by 5 bases, with 11 bases between them. CDR3 region: CASSSGSNEQYF. CDR3 nucleotides: TGTGCCAGCAGCTCAGGGTCCAACGAGCAGTACTTC.

The chain carries TRBV5-1 and TRBJ1-5; D unresolved. With 0 bases removed from V and 7 bases from J, the gap between germline ends came to 14 bases. Per germline, CDR1 SGHRS and CDR2 YFSETQ. The CDR3 covers 15 residues. CDR3 DNA: TGCGCCAGCAGCTTGGGGCCCCAGATTGGCCAGCCCCAGCATTTT. Protein sequence: CASSLGPQIGQPQHF.

This sequence joins TRBV5-5 and TRBJ1-1; the D gene is possibly TRBD1 (6 bases). Germline V gene sequence: CDR1 SGHKS, CDR2 YYEKEE (reference sequence). Trimming removed 4 bases from V and 1 base from J, with 11 bases in between. The CDR3 sequence is 14 residues long. DNA of the CDR3: TGTGCCAGCAGCCAGGACAGTTGGAACACTGAAGCTTTCTTT. Translating it yields CASSQDSWNTEAFF.

This rearrangement joins TRBV5-5 to TRBJ1-4; D remains ambiguous. The germline V gene has CDR1 SGHKS and CDR2 YYEKEE (reference sequence). The CDR3 extends over 14 amino acids. Trimming left V 4 bases short and J 7 bases short, with 14 bases between. The CDR3 nucleotides read TGTGCCAGCAGCCCCCTGGGCAAGAGTGAAAAACTGTTTTTT. Protein: CASSPLGKSEKLFF.

This chain links TRBV6-1 with TRBJ1-1; D unclear. This CDR3 contains 13 residues. CDR1 is MNHNS and CDR2 is SASEGT in the germline V gene. The V end lost 5 bases, the J end lost 4 bases, and 11 bases lay between the germline ends. CDR3: CASSSLGGTEAFF. DNA for the CDR3: TGTGCCAGCAGTTCCCTCGGTGGCACTGAAGCTTTCTTT.

V usage is TRBV30 and J usage is TRBJ2-7; 8 bases match TRBD1. Unmatched junction bases numbered 10, after V lost 1 base and J lost 5 bases. This CDR3 has 15 residues. Germline CDR1 is GTSNPN and CDR2 is SVGIG (reference sequence). The CDR3 reads CAWSGGGTGEDEQYF. CDR3 bases: TGTGCCTGGAGTGGGGGTGGGACAGGCGAAGACGAGCAGTACTTC.

The gene calls are TRBV19 and TRBJ2-5; tentatively, D is TRBD2 (5 bases). The J call may be faulty, since TRBJ2-7 better matches the DNA end. From germline, CDR1 is LNHDA and CDR2 SQIVND (reference sequence). The CDR3 covers 15 residues. CDR3 DNA: TGTGCCAGTAGTATCCAAGCGGTGAGCTCCTACGAGCAGTACTTC. Translated, it gives CASSIQAVSSYEQYF.